Detailed here is one T cell receptor (beta chain). What it binds is unknown. In the PCR, 60 Vbeta and 13 Jbeta primers were used. Only in-frame clones appear in the TCRdb table, and some are missing; sequencing was by immunoSEQ multiplex PCR. The profile shows roughly 120,000 clones, over 60% of them singletons. These data are taken from a study of cytomegalovirus exposure and HLA in healthy donors. Deletions cut 3 bases from V and 4 bases from J, with 12 bases between. The germline CDR1 and CDR2 sequences are LGHNA and YNFKEQ. This CDR3 has 14 residues. Study-level points and caveats: Accurate prediction of HLA-A and HLA-B alleles (for most subjects) was reportedly achieved from TCR beta sequences. The productive fraction for most TCR beta V segments was about 87% or about 30% in an earlier analysis. One cluster of highly shared sequence variants probably arose as a sequencing artifact.

The receptor's source is a woman aged 60-70 years in good health and CMV-seropositive. The sequencing input was PBMCs. The chain has TRBV4-2 and TRBJ1-1; no clear D gene. The CDR3 DNA follows: TGTGCCAGCAGCCAGGTGGATGAGGGCACTGAAGCTTTCTTT. This sequence encodes CASSQVDEGTEAFF.